One and the same sample provided the 9 T cell receptor beta chains below, sequenced in a study of T cell responses to AZD1222 COVID-19 vaccine. Only in-frame clones appear in the TCRdb table, and some are missing; sequencing was by immunoSEQ multiplex PCR. The sample holds roughly 150,000 clones, almost 95% seen once. This sample comprised peripheral blood, obtained on day 0 of AZD1222 vaccination. The receptors originated from an adult in good health.

This clone was detected only once. This sequence joins TRBV27 and TRBJ1-4, with 7 bases aligning to TRBD1. Germline trimming cut 5 bases from V and 8 bases from J; bases unmatched to any gene: 8. The CDR3 covers 14 residues. Per germline, CDR1 MNHEY and CDR2 SMNVEV (reference sequence). CDR3 residues: CASSPHRGGEKLFF. The CDR3 nucleotides are TGTGCCAGCAGTCCTCACAGGGGCGGGGAAAAACTGTTTTTT.

The chain uses TRBV2 and TRBJ1-1; no firm D call. Trimming removed 4 bases from V and 5 bases from J, with 5 bases in between. The length of the CDR3 is 11 residues. In germline, CDR1 is SNHLY, CDR2 FYNNEI. CDR3: CASSVETEAFF. DNA for the CDR3: TGTGCCAGCAGTGTGGAGACTGAAGCTTTCTTT.

The table lists this clone with a count of one. The chain combines TRBV3-1 (or the pseudogene TRBV3-2) with TRBJ2-7; 10 positions agree with TRBD2. This CDR3 contains 17 residues. V gave up 1 base and J gave up 3 bases; unmatched junction bases: 9. Germline values: CDR1 LGHDT, CDR2 YNNKEL (reference sequence). CDR3 region: CASSQAFQSGGDYEQYF. In nucleotides, the CDR3 is TGTGCCAGCAGCCAAGCCTTTCAGAGCGGGGGGGACTACGAGCAGTACTTC.

The rearrangement joins TRBV4-1 to TRBJ1-2; possible D gene TRBD1, 6 bases. Germline CDR1 is MGHRA and CDR2 is YSYEKL. Between the trimmed V and J ends, which lost 1 base and 4 bases, there was a span of 13 bases. The CDR3 covers 15 residues. CDR3 sequence: CASSQARGPGYGYTF. The CDR3, as DNA: TGCGCCAGCAGCCAAGCCCGGGGGCCTGGCTATGGCTACACCTTC.

This sequence joins TRBV7-8 and TRBJ2-2; TRBD2 matches at 10 bases. Germline V gene data show CDR1 as SGHVS and CDR2 as FQNEAQ. This CDR3 comprises 17 residues. The J segment lost 0 bases and the V segment lost 3 bases, leaving 4 bases of the junction unmatched. The CDR3, as DNA: TGTGCCAGCAGCTTCGGGACTAGCGTAACGAACACCGGGGAGCTGTTTTTT. Residues: CASSFGTSVTNTGELFF.

The genes are TRBV12-3 or TRBV12-4 and TRBJ1-1; unclear D gene. This CDR3 is 13 amino acids long. Trimming left V 7 bases short and J 6 bases short, with 15 bases between. The CDR3 DNA reads TGTGCCAGCATTCTTCCCCACGCCCCTGAAGCTTTCTTT. It is translated as CASILPHAPEAFF.

V is TRBV7-9 and J is TRBJ2-7; 8 bases map to TRBD1. Germline V gives CDR1 SEHNR, CDR2 FQNEAQ (reference sequence). This CDR3 spans 14 amino acids. The ends lost 4 bases at V and 3 bases at J; junction bases unmatched: 5. CDR3 protein: CASSSTGQGYEQYF. Here the CDR3 DNA reads TGTGCCAGCAGCTCGACAGGACAGGGCTACGAGCAGTACTTC.

This sequence joins TRBV3-1 (or the pseudogene TRBV3-2) and TRBJ2-7, with D perhaps TRBD1 (5 bases). The length of the CDR3 is 12 residues. V was pared by 5 bases and J by 2 bases, with 7 bases between. Germline CDR1 and CDR2: LGHDT and YNNKEL (reference sequence). CDR3 sequence (DNA): TGTGCCAGCAGCGGGGCAACCTACGAGCAGTACTTC. It specifies CASSGATYEQYF.

The chain uses TRBV7-9 and TRBJ1-6; no clear D. Germline V gene sequence: CDR1 SEHNR, CDR2 FQNEAQ (reference sequence). With 5 bases removed from V and 13 bases from J, the gap between germline ends came to 18 bases. The CDR3 is 14 amino acids. Here the CDR3 DNA reads TGTGCCAGCAGCCCGGTTGTAGAAAATACCCCCCTCCACTTT. It translates to CASSPVVENTPLHF.